The next 10 T cell receptor beta chains were all read from a single sample in a study of T cells in Graves' hyperthyroidism and ophthalmopathy. There were TCR beta CDR3 regions amplified from RNA transcripts. The HTBI primer set drove a first-round RT-PCR of the TCR CDR3. TCRdb used MiXCR to reprocess the multiplex PCR reads, holding one entry per CDR3 protein. The sample includes around 440,000 distinct CDR3 sequences, roughly 14% of them seen just once. Sequenced input: blood. These receptors originate from a woman younger than 30 with Graves' hyperthyroidism.

This clonotype was recorded at least ten times. The chain is built from TRBV2 and TRBJ2-1; 7 nucleotides match TRBD1. Germline V gene sequence: CDR1 SNHLY, CDR2 FYNNEI. After removal of 3 bases from V and 0 bases from J, the junction contained 2 bases not matched to a gene. The CDR3 sequence is 15 residues long. CDR3 residues: CASSETGPSYNEQFF. CDR3 DNA sequence: TGTGCCAGCAGTGAGACAGGGCCCTCCTACAATGAGCAGTTCTTC.

This clonotype was observed at least ten times. This chain uses TRBV7-9 with TRBJ2-1, with D uncertain. The CDR3 loop spans 13 amino acids. The V gene's germline CDR1 is SEHNR and CDR2 FQNEAQ (reference sequence). V was shortened by 5 bases and J by 8 bases, with 13 bases between the two germline ends. CDR3 protein: CASSRRTGYEQFF. As DNA, the CDR3 is TGTGCCAGCAGCCGAAGGACGGGCTATGAGCAGTTCTTC. Based on the CDR3 plus reference TRBV7-9 and TRBJ2-1, the full variable domain is DTGVSQNPRHKITKRGQNVTFRCDPISEHNRLYWYRQTLGQGPEFLTYFQNEAQLEKSRLLSDRFSAERPKGSFSTLEIQRTEQGDSAMYLCASSRRTGYEQFFGPGTRLTVL.

This clonotype was seen many times. The rearrangement uses TRBV20-1 and TRBJ1-2; D is ambiguous. Trimming shortened V by 4 bases and J by 1 base, and 16 bases separated the two germline ends. CDR1 DFQATT and CDR2 SNEGSKA come from the germline V gene (reference sequence). CDR3 length equals 15 residues. CDR3 in DNA: TGCAGTGCTACGCAGGAATCGACTCTTAACTATGGCTACACCTTC. Amino acid sequence: CSATQESTLNYGYTF.

The CDR3 is CASTFSGTYSYEQYF. The DNA of the CDR3 is TGTGCCAGTACCTTCTCCGGGACATATTCCTACGAGCAGTACTTC. V gene TRBV19 combines with J gene TRBJ2-7, with D possibly TRBD1 on 6 matching bases. Trimming stripped 7 bases from V and 1 base from J, with 17 bases between. From germline, CDR1 is LNHDA and CDR2 SQIVND (reference sequence). The CDR3 loop spans 15 amino acids.

This clonotype has ten or more counts. V gene TRBV20-1 combines with J gene TRBJ1-3; D is ambiguous. This CDR3 is 14 amino acids long. CDR1 and CDR2 from the germline V gene are DFQATT and SNEGSKA (reference sequence). V shed 3 bases and J shed 0 bases, with 9 bases lying between them. CDR3 protein: CSASWSGSGNTIYF. Written as DNA, the CDR3 is TGCAGTGCTAGCTGGAGTGGCTCTGGAAACACCATATATTTT.

The table lists this clonotype with a few counts. The rearrangement links TRBV24-1 to TRBJ2-1; D unclear. CDR3 length: 14 residues. Germline V CDR1 and CDR2: KGHDR, SFDVKD. Trimming took 2 bases from V and 7 from J, leaving 11 bases between them. The CDR3 sequence is CATSDSTLGNEQFF. DNA for the CDR3: TGTGCCACCAGTGATTCGACCCTTGGGAATGAGCAGTTCTTC.

This clonotype was seen a few times. The chain uses TRBV20-1 and TRBJ2-4, with no clear D. Germline lookup yields CDR1 DFQATT and CDR2 SNEGSKA (reference sequence). This CDR3 contains 11 residues. Trimming took off 6 bases at V and 0 bases at J, with 3 bases between the two ends. The CDR3 DNA reads TGCAGTGCAGTAGCCAAAAACATTCAGTACTTC. Protein: CSAVAKNIQYF.

Regarding this clonotype: A much larger clone sits a single nucleotide away, making a read error possible. V gene TRBV29-1 combines with J gene TRBJ2-1; D perhaps matches TRBD2 (5 bases). Germline CDR1 is SQVTM and CDR2 is ANQGSEA. There are 13 residues in the CDR3. CDR3 sequence (DNA): TGCAGATCTGGCAGGAGGAATTACAATGAGCAGTTCTTC. Amino acid sequence: CRSGRRNYNEQFF.

This clonotype was detected a few times. The J gene is TRBJ2-5, the V gene TRBV12-3 or TRBV12-4, with 7 bases that match TRBD2. The junction had 17 bases not matched to a gene; V was cut back by 8 bases and J by 2 bases. This CDR3 has 17 amino acids. The CDR3, as DNA: TGTGCCAGCTCACCTTCGGGGAGCGGGGCCCGACAAGAGACCCAGTACTTC. Residues: CASSPSGSGARQETQYF.

This clonotype has a count of ten or more. The chain is built from TRBV20-1 and TRBJ1-6; D ambiguous. Trimming stripped 5 bases from V and 9 bases from J, with 14 bases between. This CDR3 contains 13 residues. Germline V gene data show CDR1 as DFQATT and CDR2 as SNEGSKA (reference sequence). As DNA, the CDR3 is TGCAGTGCTCTAAGTCGGGCGTCTTCACCCCTCCACTTT. It specifies CSALSRASSPLHF.